The entry below describes one TCR beta chain. The data were obtained in a study of shared clonotypes between healthy human individuals. Measured with immunoSEQ multiplex PCR; TCRdb has only the in-frame clones, and not every one. The sample lists more than 1 million clones; approximately 80% were seen once. What was sequenced was memory CD4+ T cells from PBMCs. Stated subset: CD45RA-negative fraction. This receptor was identified in a man aged 18 to 29 in good health. Some clones in this sample may be carry-over from other donors' samples.

CDR3 DNA: TGTGCCAGCAGCTTGGACATTAACACTGAAGCTTTCTTT. Translation: CASSLDINTEAFF. The J gene is TRBJ1-1, the V gene TRBV5-4; no firm D call. The CDR3 extends over 13 amino acids. V was trimmed by 0 bases and J by 2 bases, leaving 5 bases between them. CDR1 and CDR2 (germline): SGHNT, YYREEE (reference sequence).